This T cell receptor beta chain came from a study of cytomegalovirus exposure and HLA in healthy donors. Use of 60 Vbeta and 13 Jbeta primers characterized the PCR. Profiling relied on immunoSEQ multiplex PCR, and the TCRdb table lists in-frame clones only, not all of them. The repertoire consists of some 170,000 clones, with over 70% occurring once and the leading ten covering roughly 3.5%. This CDR3 region has 16 residues. The V end was cut by 0 bases, the J end by 0 bases, with 13 bases between. Germline CDR1 reads SGHKS; CDR2 reads YYEKEE (reference sequence). V gene TRBV5-5 combines with J gene TRBJ2-7; unclear D gene. The source is an older woman in good health and CMV-seropositive. Sequencing input: PBMCs. CDR3 sequence reads: CASSLESEYSSYEQYF. Here the CDR3 DNA reads TGTGCCAGCAGCTTGGAATCTGAGTATAGCTCCTACGAGCAGTACTTC.